Following are 13 T cell receptor beta chains from one sample sequenced in a study of blood T cell repertoires in COVID-19. Sequencing used immunoSEQ multiplex PCR; TCRdb keeps in-frame clones, though not all of them. The data contain 140,000 to 150,000 clones, less than 90% of them singletons. Sequenced material: peripheral blood. These receptors came from a human donor in a cohort sampled during active COVID-19.

The chain links TRBV5-4 to TRBJ1-1; possibly TRBD1 for D (6 bases). Trimming stripped 3 bases from V and 1 base from J, with 10 bases between. The CDR3 totals 14 residues. CDR1 is SGHNT and CDR2 is YYREEE in the germline V gene (reference sequence). The chain's CDR3 is CASSSGGANTEAFF. The CDR3 nucleotides are TGTGCCAGCAGCTCCGGGGGGGCGAACACTGAAGCTTTCTTT.

This clone was found once. This rearrangement joins TRBV5-1 to TRBJ1-2; 8 bases are shared with TRBD1. CDR1 is SGHRS, CDR2 YFSETQ, per germline. CDR3 length equals 14 residues. V dropped 0 bases and J dropped 7; count of bases not matched to a gene: 5. CDR3 sequence: CASSLGTGLRGYTF. CDR3 sequence (DNA): TGCGCCAGCAGCTTGGGGACAGGGCTACGTGGCTACACCTTC. The entire variable domain, with the rest obtained from reference TRBV5-1 and TRBJ1-2, is as follows: KAGVTQTPRYLIKTRGQQVTLSCSPISGHRSVSWYQQTPGQGLQFLFEYFSETQRNKGNFPGRFSGRQFSNSRSEMNVSTLELGDSALYLCASSLGTGLRGYTFGSGTRLTVV.

CDR3 sequence (DNA): TGTGCCTCCCGGGGGACCGGGGTTGGAAACACCATATATTTT. Protein sequence: CASRGTGVGNTIYF. The chain carries TRBV27 and TRBJ1-3, with TRBD1 as a possible D gene (5 bases). The CDR3 extends over 14 amino acids. CDR1 and CDR2 from the germline V gene are MNHEY and SMNVEV (reference sequence). The V end lost 11 bases, the J end lost 3 bases, and 17 bases lay between the germline ends.

This clone was seen a few times. J is TRBJ1-5 and V is TRBV20-1; tentatively, D is TRBD1 (5 bases). The CDR3 spans 11 residues. Between the trimmed V and J ends, which lost 3 bases and 7 bases, there was a span of 7 bases. The V gene's germline CDR1 is DFQATT and CDR2 SNEGSKA (reference sequence). The CDR3 protein is CSASRGQPQHF. For the CDR3, the DNA is TGCAGTGCTAGTAGGGGCCAGCCCCAGCATTTT.

The rearrangement joins TRBV6-5 to TRBJ1-2; 7 positions agree with TRBD1. Germline V CDR1 and CDR2: MNHEY, SVGAGI. The V gene end was trimmed by 10 bases and the J gene end by 8 bases; junction bases not matched to a gene: 10. This CDR3 is built from 12 residues. This CDR3 reads CAIETGIMGYTF. DNA for the CDR3: TGTGCCATTGAGACAGGGATTATGGGCTACACCTTC.

The chain has TRBV9 and TRBJ1-6, with TRBD1 matching 7 bases. V shed 0 bases, J shed 2 bases, and the junction held 8 bases outside the gene matches. Germline V gene lookup returns CDR1 SGDLS and CDR2 YYNGEE. The CDR3 loop spans 18 amino acids. The CDR3 loop is CASSVGQGVGTYNSPLHF. In nucleotides, the CDR3 is TGTGCCAGCAGCGTAGGGCAGGGGGTGGGCACCTATAATTCACCCCTCCACTTT.

The V and J genes are TRBV12-3 or TRBV12-4 and TRBJ1-1; the D gene is possibly TRBD1 (5 bases). Trimming cost V 3 bases and J 6 bases, with 11 bases left between them. This CDR3 spans 13 amino acids. CDR3 DNA: TGTGCCAGCAGTTTTCGACAGATAGCTGAAGCTTTCTTT. Protein: CASSFRQIAEAFF.

This chain uses TRBV2 with TRBJ1-5; weak D call: TRBD1 (6 bases). The CDR3 runs to 15 residues. With 6 bases removed from V and 4 bases from J, the gap between germline ends came to 16 bases. The germline V gene encodes CDR1 SNHLY and CDR2 FYNNEI. The CDR3 reads CASRVGGVGNQPQHF. The CDR3 DNA follows: TGTGCCAGCAGGGTAGGGGGGGTAGGGAATCAGCCCCAGCATTTT. Full variable domain (missing parts from reference TRBV2 and TRBJ1-5): EPEVTQTPSHQVTQMGQEVILRCVPISNHLYFYWYRQILGQKVEFLVSFYNNEISEKSEIFDDQFSVERPDGSNFTLKIRSTKLEDSAMYFCASRVGGVGNQPQHFGDGTRLSIL.

Comments on this clone: Other nucleotide sequences from this sample produce the same CDR3. This chain links TRBV28 with TRBJ1-5; D gene ambiguous. Looked up from germline, CDR1 is MDHEN and CDR2 is SYDVKM. This CDR3 spans 14 amino acids. The germline V and J ends were trimmed by 3 bases and 0 bases, with 6 bases remaining between them. Here the CDR3 DNA reads TGTGCCAGCAGTTTCCCCAATAGCAATCAGCCCCAGCATTTT. Amino acids: CASSFPNSNQPQHF.

This chain joins TRBV5-1 and TRBJ2-2; tentatively, D is TRBD1 (6 bases). The germline V gene has CDR1 SGHRS and CDR2 YFSETQ. The CDR3 length is 15 residues. V dropped 2 bases and J dropped 0 bases, with 8 bases sitting between them. CDR3 DNA sequence: TGCGCCAGCAGCTTAGGACAGACGAACACCGGGGAGCTGTTTTTT. Amino acid sequence: CASSLGQTNTGELFF.

This clone has just a few counts. The CDR3 DNA reads TGTGCCAGCAGGGGAGGACAGGGTGAAGGCTACACCTTC. Amino acids: CASRGGQGEGYTF. The chain combines TRBV7-2 with TRBJ1-2; 8 bases fit TRBD1. CDR3 length equals 13 residues. Germline-derived CDR1 and CDR2 are SGHTA and FQGNSA. Trimming took 6 bases from V and 8 from J; bases not matched to a gene: 8.

The chain links TRBV27 to TRBJ2-2; D possibly corresponds to TRBD1 (5 bases). Germline V gene data show CDR1 as MNHEY and CDR2 as SMNVEV (reference sequence). The CDR3 has 15 amino acids. V dropped 5 bases and J dropped 3 bases, with 13 bases sitting between them. Written as DNA, the CDR3 is TGTGCCAGCAGTATGGCGTCAGGGTACACCGGGGAGCTGTTTTTT. This sequence encodes CASSMASGYTGELFF.

This clone was seen just once. The chain recombines TRBV30 with TRBJ1-6; perhaps TRBD1 as D (5 bases). The germline CDR1 and CDR2 sequences are GTSNPN and SVGIG (reference sequence). This CDR3 spans 15 amino acids. The V end lost 0 bases, the J end lost 8 bases, and 14 bases lay between the germline ends. The CDR3 spells CAWSVWGEGHSPLHF. CDR3 DNA sequence: TGTGCCTGGAGTGTTTGGGGGGAAGGCCATTCACCCCTCCACTTT.